This entry describes one TCR beta chain. V shed 0 bases and J shed 7 bases, with 15 bases lying between them. Germline V gives CDR1 SGDLS, CDR2 YYNGEE. This CDR3 has 15 amino acids. The entry originates in a study of shared clonotypes between healthy human individuals. Here immunoSEQ multiplex PCR was the method, and the copy in TCRdb shows in-frame clones only, minus some. The sample carries some 2 million clones, roughly 96% recorded once. This rearrangement joins TRBV9 to TRBJ2-3; possibly TRBD1 or TRBD2 for D (5 bases each). The sequence derives from a man between 18 and 29 years old in good health. Sequencing was performed on naive CD4+ T cells sorted from blood. Documented subset: CD45RA+ positively selected. CDR3 loop: CASSVVGQLGNTQYF. CDR3 bases: TGTGCCAGCAGCGTAGTGGGGCAGCTCGGGAATACGCAGTATTTT.